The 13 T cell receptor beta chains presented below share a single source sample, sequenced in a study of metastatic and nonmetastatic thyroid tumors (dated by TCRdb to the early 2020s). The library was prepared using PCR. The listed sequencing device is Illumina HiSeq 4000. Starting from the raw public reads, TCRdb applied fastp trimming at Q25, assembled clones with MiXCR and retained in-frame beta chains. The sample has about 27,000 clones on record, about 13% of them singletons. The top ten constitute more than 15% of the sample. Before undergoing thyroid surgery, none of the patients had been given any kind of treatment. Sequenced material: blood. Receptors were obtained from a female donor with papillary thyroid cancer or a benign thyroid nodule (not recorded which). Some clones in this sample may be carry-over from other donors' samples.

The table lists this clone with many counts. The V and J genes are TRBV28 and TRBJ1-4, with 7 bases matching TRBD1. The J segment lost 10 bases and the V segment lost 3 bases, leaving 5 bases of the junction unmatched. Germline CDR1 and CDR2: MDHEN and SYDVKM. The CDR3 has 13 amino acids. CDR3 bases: TGTGCCAGCAGTTTTCCCAGGGGGGGAAAACTGTTTTTT. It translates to CASSFPRGGKLFF. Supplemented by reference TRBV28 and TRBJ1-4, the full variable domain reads DVKVTQSSRYLVKRTGEKVFLECVQDMDHENMFWYRQDPGLGLRLIYFSYDVKMKEKGDIPEGYSVSREKKERFSLILESASTNQTSMYLCASSFPRGGKLFFGSGTQLSVL.

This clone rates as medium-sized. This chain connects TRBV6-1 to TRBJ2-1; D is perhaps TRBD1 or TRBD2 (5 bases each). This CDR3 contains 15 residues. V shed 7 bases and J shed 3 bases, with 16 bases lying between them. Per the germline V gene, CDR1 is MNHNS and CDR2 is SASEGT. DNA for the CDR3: TGTGCCAGCATCGGTTCCGCTGGGGGCTACAATGAGCAGTTCTTC. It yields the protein CASIGSAGGYNEQFF.

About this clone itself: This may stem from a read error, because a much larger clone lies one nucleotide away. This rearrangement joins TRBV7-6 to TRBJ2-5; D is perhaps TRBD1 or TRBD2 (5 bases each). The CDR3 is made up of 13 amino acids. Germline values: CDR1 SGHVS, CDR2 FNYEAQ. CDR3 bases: TGTGCCAGCAGCTTCACTAGGGACGGCTCTTTTGTCTTC. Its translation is CASSFTRDGSFVF.

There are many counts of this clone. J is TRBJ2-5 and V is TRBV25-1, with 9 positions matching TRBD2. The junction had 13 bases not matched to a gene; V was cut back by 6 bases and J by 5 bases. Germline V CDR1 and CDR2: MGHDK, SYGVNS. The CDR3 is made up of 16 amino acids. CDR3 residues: CASSAMAGGPFETQYF. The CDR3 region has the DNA TGTGCCAGCAGCGCCATGGCGGGAGGGCCTTTCGAGACCCAGTACTTC.

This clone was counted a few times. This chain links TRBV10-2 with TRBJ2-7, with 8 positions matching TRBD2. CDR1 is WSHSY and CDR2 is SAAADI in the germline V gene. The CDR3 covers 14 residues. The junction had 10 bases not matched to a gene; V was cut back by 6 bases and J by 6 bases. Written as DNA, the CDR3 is TGCGCCAGCAGGATATCGGGAGGGCGCGTCGAGCAGTACTTC. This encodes CASRISGGRVEQYF.

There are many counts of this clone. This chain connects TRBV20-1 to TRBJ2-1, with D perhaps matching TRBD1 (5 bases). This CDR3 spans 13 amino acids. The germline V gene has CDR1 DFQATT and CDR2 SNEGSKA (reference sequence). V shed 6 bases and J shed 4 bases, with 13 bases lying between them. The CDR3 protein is CSATGPHYNEQFF. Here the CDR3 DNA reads TGCAGTGCCACAGGTCCACATTACAATGAGCAGTTCTTC.

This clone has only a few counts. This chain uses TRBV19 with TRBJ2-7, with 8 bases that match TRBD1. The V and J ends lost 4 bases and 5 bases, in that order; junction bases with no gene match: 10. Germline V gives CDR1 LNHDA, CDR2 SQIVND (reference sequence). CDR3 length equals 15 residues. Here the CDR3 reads CASSSRETGADEQYF. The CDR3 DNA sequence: TGTGCCAGTAGTAGTCGTGAGACAGGGGCTGACGAGCAGTACTTC.

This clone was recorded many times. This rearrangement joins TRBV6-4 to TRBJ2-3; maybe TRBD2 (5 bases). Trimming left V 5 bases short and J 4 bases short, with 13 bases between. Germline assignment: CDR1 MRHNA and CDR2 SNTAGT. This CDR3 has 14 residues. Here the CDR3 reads CASSSTAGSDTQYF. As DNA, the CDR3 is TGTGCCAGCAGTTCCACGGCGGGCTCAGATACGCAGTATTTT.

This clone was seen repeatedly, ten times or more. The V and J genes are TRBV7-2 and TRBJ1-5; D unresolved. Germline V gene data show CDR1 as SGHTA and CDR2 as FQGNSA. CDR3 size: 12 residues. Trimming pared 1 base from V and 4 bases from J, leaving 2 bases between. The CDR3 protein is CASSLVNQPQHF. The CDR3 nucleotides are TGTGCCAGCAGCTTAGTTAATCAGCCCCAGCATTTT.

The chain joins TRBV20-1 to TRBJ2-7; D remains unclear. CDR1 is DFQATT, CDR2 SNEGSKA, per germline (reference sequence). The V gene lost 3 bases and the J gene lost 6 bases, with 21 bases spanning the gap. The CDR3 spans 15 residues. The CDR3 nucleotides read TGCAGTGCTAGGGAACTATCGGTCCGTAGCATCGAGCAGTACTTC. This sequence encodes CSARELSVRSIEQYF.

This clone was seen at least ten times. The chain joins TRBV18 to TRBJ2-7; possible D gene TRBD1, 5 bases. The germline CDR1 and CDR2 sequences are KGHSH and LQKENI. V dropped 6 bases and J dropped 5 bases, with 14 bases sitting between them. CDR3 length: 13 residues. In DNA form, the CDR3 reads TGTGCCAGCTCTCCCGTTTGGGGCGACGAGCAGTACTTC. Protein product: CASSPVWGDEQYF.

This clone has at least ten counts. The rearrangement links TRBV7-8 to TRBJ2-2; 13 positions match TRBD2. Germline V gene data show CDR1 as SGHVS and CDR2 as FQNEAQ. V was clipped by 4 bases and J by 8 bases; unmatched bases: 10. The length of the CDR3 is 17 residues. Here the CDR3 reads CASSYRTSGSRPGELFF. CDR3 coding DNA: TGTGCCAGCAGCTACCGGACTAGCGGGAGCCGGCCAGGGGAGCTGTTTTTT.

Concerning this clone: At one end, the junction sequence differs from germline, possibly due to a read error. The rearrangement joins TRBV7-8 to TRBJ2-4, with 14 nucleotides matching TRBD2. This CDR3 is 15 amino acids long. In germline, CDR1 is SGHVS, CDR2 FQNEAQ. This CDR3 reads CASSLGLAGVNIKYF. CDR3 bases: TGTGCCAGCAGCTTGGGACTAGCGGGAGTAAACATTAAGTACTTC.